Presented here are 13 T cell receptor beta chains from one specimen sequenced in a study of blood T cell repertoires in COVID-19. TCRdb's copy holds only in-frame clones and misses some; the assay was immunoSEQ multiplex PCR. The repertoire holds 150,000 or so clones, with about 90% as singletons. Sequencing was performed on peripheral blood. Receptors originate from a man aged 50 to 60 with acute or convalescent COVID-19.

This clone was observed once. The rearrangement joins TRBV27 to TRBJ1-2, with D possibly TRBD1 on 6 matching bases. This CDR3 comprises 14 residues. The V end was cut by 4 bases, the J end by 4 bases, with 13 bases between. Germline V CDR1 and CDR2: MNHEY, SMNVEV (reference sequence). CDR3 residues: CASSSSTGSYGYTF. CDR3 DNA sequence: TGTGCCAGCAGTTCCTCGACAGGCAGCTATGGCTACACCTTC.

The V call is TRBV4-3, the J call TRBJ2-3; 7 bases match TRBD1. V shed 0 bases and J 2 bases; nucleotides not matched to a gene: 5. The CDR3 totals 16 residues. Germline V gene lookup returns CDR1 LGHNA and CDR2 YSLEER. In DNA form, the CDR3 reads TGCGCCAGCAGCCAAGATCCGGGACAGAACACAGATACGCAGTATTTT. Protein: CASSQDPGQNTDTQYF.

CDR3 protein: CASSSDGGLSGNTIYF. DNA of the CDR3: TGTGCCAGCAGCTCCGACGGGGGACTCTCTGGAAACACCATATATTTT. This chain uses TRBV9 with TRBJ1-3; weak D call: TRBD1 (5 bases). V was clipped by 4 bases and J by 0 bases, with 14 bases between them. Per germline, CDR1 SGDLS and CDR2 YYNGEE. The CDR3 covers 16 residues.

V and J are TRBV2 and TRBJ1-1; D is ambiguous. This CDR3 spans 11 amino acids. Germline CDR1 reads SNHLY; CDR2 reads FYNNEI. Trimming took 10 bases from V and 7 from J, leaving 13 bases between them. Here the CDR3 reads CANRVTIEAFF. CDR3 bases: TGTGCCAACCGCGTTACTATTGAAGCTTTCTTT.

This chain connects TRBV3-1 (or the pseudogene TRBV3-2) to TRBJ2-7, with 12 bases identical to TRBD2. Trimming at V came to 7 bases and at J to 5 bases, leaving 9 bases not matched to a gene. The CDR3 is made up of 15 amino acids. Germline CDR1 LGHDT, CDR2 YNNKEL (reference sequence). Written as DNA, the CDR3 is TGTGCCAGCAAATCGACTAGCGGGAGTTCCCACGAGCAGTACTTC. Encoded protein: CASKSTSGSSHEQYF.

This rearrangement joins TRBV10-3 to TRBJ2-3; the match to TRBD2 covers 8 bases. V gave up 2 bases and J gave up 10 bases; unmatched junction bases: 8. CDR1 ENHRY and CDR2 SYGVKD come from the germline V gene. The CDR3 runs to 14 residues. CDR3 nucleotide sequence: TGTGCCATCAGTGAGGGGGGACTAGAGGAAGCGCAGTATTTT. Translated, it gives CAISEGGLEEAQYF.

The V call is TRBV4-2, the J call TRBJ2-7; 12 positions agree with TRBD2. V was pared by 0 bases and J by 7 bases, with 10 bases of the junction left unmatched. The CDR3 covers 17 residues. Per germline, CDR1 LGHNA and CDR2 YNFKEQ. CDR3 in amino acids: CASSQDLILAGGREQYF. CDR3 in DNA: TGTGCCAGCAGCCAAGATCTTATACTAGCGGGAGGTCGGGAGCAGTACTTC.

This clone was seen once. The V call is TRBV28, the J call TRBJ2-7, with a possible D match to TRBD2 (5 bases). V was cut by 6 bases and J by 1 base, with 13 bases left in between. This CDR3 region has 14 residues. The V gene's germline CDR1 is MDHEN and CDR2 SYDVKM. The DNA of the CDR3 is TGTGCCAGCAGCCCAAGGGAGAAATCCTACGAGCAGTACTTC. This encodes CASSPREKSYEQYF.

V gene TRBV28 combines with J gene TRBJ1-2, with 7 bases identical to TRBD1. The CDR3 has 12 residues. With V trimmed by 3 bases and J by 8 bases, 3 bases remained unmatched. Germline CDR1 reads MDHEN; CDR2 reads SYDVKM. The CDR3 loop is CASSFRQGGYTF. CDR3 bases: TGTGCCAGCAGTTTTAGACAGGGAGGCTACACCTTC.

The CDR3 coding sequence is TGTGCCAGCAGGGGACAGGACTACACCGGGGAGCTGTTTTTT. Translation: CASRGQDYTGELFF. The genes are TRBV10-3 and TRBJ2-2; 8 bases line up with TRBD1. The CDR3 is made up of 14 amino acids. Unmatched junction bases numbered 7, after V lost 10 bases and J lost 3 bases. CDR1 ENHRY and CDR2 SYGVKD come from the germline V gene.

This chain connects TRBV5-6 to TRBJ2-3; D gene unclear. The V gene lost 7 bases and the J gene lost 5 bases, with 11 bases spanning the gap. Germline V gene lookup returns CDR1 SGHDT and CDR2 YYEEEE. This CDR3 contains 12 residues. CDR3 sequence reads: CASGIRRDTQYF. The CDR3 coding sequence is TGTGCCAGCGGAATTCGGAGAGATACGCAGTATTTT.

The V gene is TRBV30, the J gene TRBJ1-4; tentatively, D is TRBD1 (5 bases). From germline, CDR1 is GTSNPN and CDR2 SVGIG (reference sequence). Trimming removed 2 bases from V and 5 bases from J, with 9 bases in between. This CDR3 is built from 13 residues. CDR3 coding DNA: TGTGCCTGGAGTTTACAGGTGAATGAAAAACTGTTTTTT. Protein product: CAWSLQVNEKLFF. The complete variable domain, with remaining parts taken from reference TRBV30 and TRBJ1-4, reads SQTIHQWPATLVQPVGSPLSLECTVEGTSNPNLYWYRQAAGRGLQLLFYSVGIGQISSEVPQNLSASRPQDRQFILSSKKLLLSDSGFYLCAWSLQVNEKLFFGSGTQLSVL.

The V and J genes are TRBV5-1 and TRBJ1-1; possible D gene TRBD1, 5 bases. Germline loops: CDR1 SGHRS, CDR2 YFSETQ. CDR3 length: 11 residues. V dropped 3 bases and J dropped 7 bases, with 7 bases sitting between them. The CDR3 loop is CASSSDSEAFF. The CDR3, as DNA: TGCGCCAGCAGCTCCGACAGTGAAGCTTTCTTT. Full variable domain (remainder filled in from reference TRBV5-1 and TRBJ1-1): KAGVTQTPRYLIKTRGQQVTLSCSPISGHRSVSWYQQTPGQGLQFLFEYFSETQRNKGNFPGRFSGRQFSNSRSEMNVSTLELGDSALYLCASSSDSEAFFGQGTRLTVV.